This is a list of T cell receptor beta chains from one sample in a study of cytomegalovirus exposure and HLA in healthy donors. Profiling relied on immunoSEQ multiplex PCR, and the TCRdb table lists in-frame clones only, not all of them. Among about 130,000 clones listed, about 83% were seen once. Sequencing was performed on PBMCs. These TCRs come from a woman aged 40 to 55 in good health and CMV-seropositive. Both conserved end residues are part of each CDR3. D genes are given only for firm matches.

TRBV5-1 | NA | CASSAALGYATNEKLFF
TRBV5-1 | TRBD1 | CASSPGTGGEGYTF
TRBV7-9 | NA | CASSLGGRVAYEQYF
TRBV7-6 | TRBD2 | CASSSIDLAGGRNEQFF
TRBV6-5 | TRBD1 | CASSSRTGRNEQFF
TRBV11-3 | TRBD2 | CASSLELSGSSDEQFF
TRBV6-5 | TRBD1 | CASSLTGREKPQHF
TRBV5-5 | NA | CASSLPGQGLRKGYTF
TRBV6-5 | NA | CASSYGLAGIGEQFF
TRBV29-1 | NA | CSVESGRNNEQYF
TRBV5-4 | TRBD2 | CASSLVLAGGTETQYF
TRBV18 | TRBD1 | CASSPPGQGYREQYF
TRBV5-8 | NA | CASSLGDWGYTF
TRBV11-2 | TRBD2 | CASSTSGTSTDTQYF